This paragraph covers one T cell receptor beta chain sequence. The sample comes from a study of T cells in Graves' hyperthyroidism and ophthalmopathy. In the ophthalmopathy cohort, Clinical Activity Score was at least 3, NOSPECS grade at least 4, and duration under 3 months. V trimming: 2 bases; J trimming: 3 bases; junction bases outside the gene matches: 7. CDR1 DFQATT and CDR2 SNEGSKA come from the germline V gene (reference sequence). The CDR3 is 16 amino acids. Amplified TCR beta CDR3 regions came from RNA transcripts. First-round RT-PCR with HTBI primers amplified the TCR CDR3 region. TCRdb independently ran MiXCR on the multiplex PCR reads; one entry per CDR3 protein. Of 360,000 or so distinct CDR3 sequences listed, about 15% are singletons.

The receptor's source is a woman aged 55-75 years with Graves' ophthalmopathy. Sequencing was done on a sample of blood. V usage is TRBV20-1 and J usage is TRBJ1-5; 10 nucleotides line up with TRBD1. The CDR3 protein is CSARSPGQGNNQPQHF. CDR3 in DNA: TGCAGTGCTAGATCTCCGGGACAGGGGAACAATCAGCCCCAGCATTTT.